This T cell receptor (beta chain) originates from a study of blood T cell repertoires in COVID-19. At the level of the study: Sites across the United States, Italy and Spain contributed samples from acute and convalescent COVID-19. Nucleic acid was either cDNA or gDNA, and it came from T cells, B-cell-depleted T cells, or PBMCs.

TCRdb's table, derived via immunoSEQ multiplex PCR, lists solely in-frame clones and lacks some. The sample holds under 200,000 clones, around 79% seen once. Details on this clone: This same CDR3 is encoded by further DNA sequences in the sample.

Germline lookup yields CDR1 SGDLS and CDR2 YYNGEE. The V and J ends lost 4 bases and 2 bases respectively, with 6 bases between them. The CDR3 has 12 residues. Sequences were obtained from peripheral blood. The chain employs TRBV9 and TRBJ1-2, with D uncertain. This TCR was recovered from a woman in her thirties or forties with COVID-19, enrolled during active disease. CDR3 coding DNA: TGTGCCAGCAGCCCTAGCAACTATGGCTACACCTTC. It translates to CASSPSNYGYTF.